This T cell receptor (beta chain) derives from a study of blood T cell repertoires in COVID-19. TCRdb's copy holds only in-frame clones and misses some; the assay was immunoSEQ multiplex PCR. The table records 200,000 to 250,000 clones, 88% of them present only once. Assignments of participants to cohorts depended upon their own reported clinical history. The study counted Cohort 3 donors as recovered given two negative PCRs, clearance, or symptom resolution. The specimen was PBMCs or T cells enriched from blood (not recorded which). The receptor comes from a woman younger than 45 who had recovered from COVID-19.

In DNA, the CDR3 is TGTGCCAGCAGCCAGTCTTTTGGGGGCCGAAACACCATATATTTT. Amino acids: CASSQSFGGRNTIYF. The rearrangement links TRBV7-2 to TRBJ1-3; possibly TRBD1 for D (6 bases). Germline loops: CDR1 SGHTA, CDR2 FQGNSA. The length of the CDR3 is 15 residues. The V and J ends lost 5 bases and 5 bases respectively, with 16 bases between them.